This T cell receptor (beta chain) was profiled in a study of patients and donors after allogeneic stem cell transplantation. This clonotype was counted between two and nine times. TCRdb independently ran MiXCR on the RT-PCR reads; one entry per CDR3 protein. The sample lists 400,000 to 500,000 distinct CDR3 sequences; 16% were seen once. The CDR3 has 16 amino acids. Trimming took 7 bases from V and 6 from J; bases not matched to a gene: 13. The germline V gene encodes CDR1 SEHNR and CDR2 FQNEAQ (reference sequence). The sequencing input was blood, either unsorted or a sorted T cell fraction (not recorded which). The clonotype was recovered from a human donor who was either an allogeneic HSCT recipient or a stem cell or donor lymphocyte infusion donor (not recorded which). It is not recorded whose cells these are; they may come from a transplant donor. The chain employs TRBV7-9 and TRBJ2-1; TRBD1 matches 9 bases. CDR3 DNA: TGTGCCAGCAATCTCGGGTCTGGGACAGGGAGCAATGAGCAGTTCTTC. This translates into CASNLGSGTGSNEQFF. Drawing the rest from reference TRBV7-9 and TRBJ2-1, the complete variable domain is DTGVSQNPRHKITKRGQNVTFRCDPISEHNRLYWYRQTLGQGPEFLTYFQNEAQLEKSRLLSDRFSAERPKGSFSTLEIQRTEQGDSAMYLCASNLGSGTGSNEQFFGPGTRLTVL.